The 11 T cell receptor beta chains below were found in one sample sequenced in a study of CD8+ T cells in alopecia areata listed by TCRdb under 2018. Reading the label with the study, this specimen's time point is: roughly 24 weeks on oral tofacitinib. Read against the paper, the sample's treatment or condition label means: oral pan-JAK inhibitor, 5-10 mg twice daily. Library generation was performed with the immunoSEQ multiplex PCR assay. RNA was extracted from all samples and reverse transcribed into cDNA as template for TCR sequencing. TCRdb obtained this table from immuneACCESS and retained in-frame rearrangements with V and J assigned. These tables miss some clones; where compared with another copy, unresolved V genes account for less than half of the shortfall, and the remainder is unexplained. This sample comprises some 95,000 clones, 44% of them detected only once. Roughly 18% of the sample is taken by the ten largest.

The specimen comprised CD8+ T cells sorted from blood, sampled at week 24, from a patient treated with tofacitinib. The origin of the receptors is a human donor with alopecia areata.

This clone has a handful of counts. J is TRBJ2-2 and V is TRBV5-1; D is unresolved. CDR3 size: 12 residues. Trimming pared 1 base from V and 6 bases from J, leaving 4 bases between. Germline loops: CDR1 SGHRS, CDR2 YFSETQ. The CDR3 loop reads CASSLISGELFF. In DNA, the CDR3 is TGCGCCAGCAGCTTGATATCCGGGGAGCTGTTTTTT.

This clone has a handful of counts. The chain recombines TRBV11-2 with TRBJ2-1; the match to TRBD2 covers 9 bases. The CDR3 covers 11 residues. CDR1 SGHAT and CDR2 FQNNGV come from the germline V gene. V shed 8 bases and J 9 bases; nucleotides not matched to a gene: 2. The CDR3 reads CASGTSLEQFF. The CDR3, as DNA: TGTGCCAGCGGGACTAGCCTTGAGCAGTTCTTC.

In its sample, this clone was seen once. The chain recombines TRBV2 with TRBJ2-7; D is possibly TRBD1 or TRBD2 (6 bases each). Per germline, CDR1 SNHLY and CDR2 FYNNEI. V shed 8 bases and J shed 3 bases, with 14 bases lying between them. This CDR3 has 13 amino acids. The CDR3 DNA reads TGTGCCAGCGAGGGGGGCAGGGACTACGAGCAGTACTTC. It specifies CASEGGRDYEQYF.

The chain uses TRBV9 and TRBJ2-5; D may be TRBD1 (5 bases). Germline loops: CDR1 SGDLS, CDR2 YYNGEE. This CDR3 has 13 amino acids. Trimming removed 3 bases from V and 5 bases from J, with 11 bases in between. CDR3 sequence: CASSELRVETQYF. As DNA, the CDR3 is TGTGCCAGCAGCGAGCTCAGGGTGGAGACCCAGTACTTC.

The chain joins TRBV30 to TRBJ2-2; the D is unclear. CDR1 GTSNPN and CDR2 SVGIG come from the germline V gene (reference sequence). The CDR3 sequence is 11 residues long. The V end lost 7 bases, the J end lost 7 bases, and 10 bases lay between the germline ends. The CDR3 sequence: CASLAVGELFF. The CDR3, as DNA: TGTGCCTCCCTCGCCGTCGGGGAGCTGTTTTTT.

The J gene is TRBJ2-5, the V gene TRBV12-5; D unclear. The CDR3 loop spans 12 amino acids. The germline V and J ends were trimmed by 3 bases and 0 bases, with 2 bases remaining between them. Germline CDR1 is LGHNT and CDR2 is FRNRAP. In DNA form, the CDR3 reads TGTGCTAGTGGTTTAAACCAAGAGACCCAGTACTTC. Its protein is CASGLNQETQYF. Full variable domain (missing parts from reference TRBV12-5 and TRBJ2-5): DARVTQTPRHKVTEMGQEVTMRCQPILGHNTVFWYRQTMMQGLELLAYFRNRAPLDDSGMPKDRFSAEMPDATLATLKIQPSEPRDSAVYFCASGLNQETQYFGPGTRLLVL.

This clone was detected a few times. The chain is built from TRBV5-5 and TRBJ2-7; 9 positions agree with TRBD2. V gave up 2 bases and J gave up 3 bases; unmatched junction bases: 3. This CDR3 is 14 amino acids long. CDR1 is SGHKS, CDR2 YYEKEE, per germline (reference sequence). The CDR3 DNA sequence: TGTGCCAGCAGCTTATCTAGCGGGAACTACGAGCAGTACTTC. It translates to CASSLSSGNYEQYF.

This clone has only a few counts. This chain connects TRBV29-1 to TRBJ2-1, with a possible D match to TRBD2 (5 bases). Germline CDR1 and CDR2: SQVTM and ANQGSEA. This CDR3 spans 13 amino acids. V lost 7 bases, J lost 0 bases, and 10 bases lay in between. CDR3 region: CSAVGSSYNEQFF. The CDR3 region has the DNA TGCAGCGCAGTGGGGAGCTCCTACAATGAGCAGTTCTTC.

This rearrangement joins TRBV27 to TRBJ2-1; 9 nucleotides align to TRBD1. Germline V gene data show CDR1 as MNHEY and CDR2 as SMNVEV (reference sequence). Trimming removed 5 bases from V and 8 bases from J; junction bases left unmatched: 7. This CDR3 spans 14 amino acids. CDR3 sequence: CASSPDRGIDEQFF. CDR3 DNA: TGTGCCAGCAGTCCCGACAGGGGGATTGATGAGCAGTTCTTC.

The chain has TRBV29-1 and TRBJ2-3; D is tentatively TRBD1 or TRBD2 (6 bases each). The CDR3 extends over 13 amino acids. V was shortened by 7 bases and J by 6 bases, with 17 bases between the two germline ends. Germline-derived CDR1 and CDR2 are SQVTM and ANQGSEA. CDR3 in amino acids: CSAGARDPDTQYF. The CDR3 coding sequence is TGCAGCGCGGGGGCCAGGGACCCGGATACGCAGTATTTT.

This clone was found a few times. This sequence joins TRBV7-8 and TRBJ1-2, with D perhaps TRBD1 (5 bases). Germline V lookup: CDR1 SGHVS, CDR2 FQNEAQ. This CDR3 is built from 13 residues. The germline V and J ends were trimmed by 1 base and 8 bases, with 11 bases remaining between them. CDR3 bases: TGTGCCAGCAGCTTAGGAGGGGCCCCGGGCTACACCTTC. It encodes CASSLGGAPGYTF.